Given below is one T cell receptor (beta chain) in context. Its antigen is still unknown. No much larger clonotype is one base removed from it; base qualities were not supplied. This sample stems from a study of blood T cell repertoires in COVID-19 (dated by TCRdb to the early 2020s). Describing the broader study: The collaborator samples originated in the United States, Italy and Spain and spanned the acute and convalescent phases of COVID-19. The prospective study material was composed of cDNA or gDNA derived from T cells, B-cell-depleted T cells, or PBMCs. The dataset comprised deeply sampled blood TCRbeta repertoires from subjects exposed to, actively infected with, or recovered from COVID-19. The repertoires were made available in a free public database intended to serve as a resource for research on the immune response to SARS-CoV-2. Samples were obtained from the ongoing ImmuneRACE study (first 160 participants) and from 1,254 subjects provided by 6 global collaborators. A de-identified subject ID, COVID-19 status, age in years and sex were almost always included in the sample metadata. Where available, HLA class I and class II types were taken from metadata supplied by the sample provider and were not determined by assay-based typing. The full study reports these points: Clinical and demographic metadata were provided uncurated, with the amount varying by source and participant.

TCRbeta CDR3 regions were amplified from genomic DNA using the immunoSEQ Assay, a bias-controlled multiplex PCR. The source study handled its data this way. Within the assay, amplification of reference gene primers was used to estimate how many nucleated cells each sample contained. To quantify the absolute abundance of each unique TCRbeta CDR3 rearrangement, sequence reads were collapsed and filtered. Productive Simpson clonality was computed per sample as the square root of Simpson's diversity index over productive rearrangements. The table comes from immuneACCESS by way of TCRdb, which keeps in-frame sequences with V and J called. Part of the clones is missing from these tables; in studies checked, under half for an unresolved V gene and the rest for unknown reasons. The V and J calls and clone size are taken from that table; D and trimming were inferred from the DNA. Recorded for this sample are about 180,000 clones; 80% of them occurred a single time. About 15% of the sample goes to the ten largest clones.

Participants in the prospective study were enrolled through a virtual design, were aged roughly 18 to 100 years, and lived in roughly 26 United States geographic areas. In the prospective study, participants were assigned to cohorts based on the clinical history participants reported in a screening survey and a study questionnaire. Exposed participants had been in contact with someone with a PCR-confirmed or clinician-diagnosed COVID-19 case within 2 weeks of study entry. In the prospective study, mobile phlebotomists collected whole blood, serum and a nasopharyngeal or oropharyngeal swab from each participant. Over a roughly 2-month period, participants in the prospective study had the option of providing additional blood draws and questionnaires. Before DNA extraction, blood samples from the prospective study were shipped at room temperature or frozen. The specimen sequenced was PBMCs or T cells enriched from blood (not recorded which). This sequence originates from a man aged 55 to 69 who had been exposed to COVID-19.

The nucleotide sequence is TGTGCCAGTAGGGACAGGGCGGGGGAGCAGTACTTC. It translates to CASRDRAGEQYF. The chain was built from TRBV19 and TRBJ2-7, with 8 central nucleotides matching TRBD1. CDR1 LNHDA and CDR2 SQIVND were looked up in the germline V gene (reference sequence). From the cysteine through the phenylalanine, the CDR3 covers 12 amino acids. Only the CDR3 part of the read is kept: 36 bases, read in frame from the first base. Compared with germline, V lacks 6 bases and J lacks 7 bases; bases without a gene match: 5.